This T cell receptor (beta chain) was obtained from a study of blood T cell repertoires in COVID-19 (TCRdb year 2020). Concerning the study at large: Samples covering the acute and convalescent phases of COVID-19 were provided by collaborators in the United States, Italy and Spain. The material from the prospective study consisted of cDNA or gDNA derived from T cells, B-cell-depleted T cells, or PBMCs. The dataset comprised deeply sampled blood TCRbeta repertoires from subjects exposed to, actively infected with, or recovered from COVID-19. The repertoires were made available in a free public database intended to serve as a resource for research on the immune response to SARS-CoV-2. The samples were drawn from two sources: the first 160 participants of the ongoing ImmuneRACE study, and 1,254 subjects contributed by 6 global collaborators. Nearly every sample came with metadata listing a de-identified subject ID, COVID-19 status, age in years and sex. Where available, HLA class I and class II types were taken from metadata supplied by the sample provider and were not determined by assay-based typing.

TCRbeta CDR3 regions were amplified from genomic DNA by means of the immunoSEQ Assay, a bias-controlled multiplex PCR. From the authors' description of their analysis: The number of nucleated cells in each sample was estimated by amplification of reference gene primers within the assay. To quantify the absolute abundance of each unique TCRbeta CDR3 rearrangement, sequence reads were collapsed and filtered. Productive Simpson clonality was computed per sample as the square root of Simpson's diversity index over productive rearrangements. Sourced from immuneACCESS, this table was stored by TCRdb with only in-frame sequences that have V and J called. A share of the clones is absent; for the studies checked, an unresolved V gene accounts for under half, and the remainder has no known explanation. V, J and clone size are those of that table, while D and trimming were read from the DNA. This sample holds roughly 700,000 clones; approximately 90% were observed only once. The top ten clones comprise under 0.3% of the sample.

On this clone: Its antigen remains undetermined. Base qualities are not provided; no much larger clone lies one nucleotide away.

Collaborating institutions collected whole blood in K2EDTA tubes following their own protocols. For TCRbeta analysis, collaborators shipped samples in one of three forms: frozen whole blood, isolated PBMCs, or DNA extracted from either of those sample types. From its cysteine to its phenylalanine, the CDR3 spans 14 amino acids. Kept here is only the CDR3 DNA, which spans 42 bases and is read in frame from base 1. V is cut by 2 bases and J by 9 bases, and the space between the germline ends is 14 bases. Taken from the germline V gene, the CDR1 and CDR2 loops are SGHDN and FVKESK. Broad study findings and their caveats: The quantity of clinical and demographic metadata differed by source and by participant and was supplied without curation.

The TCR was taken from a young woman with acute or convalescent COVID-19. The chain joins TRBV14 to TRBJ2-1, and perhaps TRBD2 as D gene, on 6 matching bases. Sequenced sample: peripheral blood. The encoded CDR3 is CASSQLATRGEQFF. The nucleotide sequence reads as follows: TGTGCCAGCAGCCAACTAGCGACAAGGGGTGAGCAGTTCTTC.